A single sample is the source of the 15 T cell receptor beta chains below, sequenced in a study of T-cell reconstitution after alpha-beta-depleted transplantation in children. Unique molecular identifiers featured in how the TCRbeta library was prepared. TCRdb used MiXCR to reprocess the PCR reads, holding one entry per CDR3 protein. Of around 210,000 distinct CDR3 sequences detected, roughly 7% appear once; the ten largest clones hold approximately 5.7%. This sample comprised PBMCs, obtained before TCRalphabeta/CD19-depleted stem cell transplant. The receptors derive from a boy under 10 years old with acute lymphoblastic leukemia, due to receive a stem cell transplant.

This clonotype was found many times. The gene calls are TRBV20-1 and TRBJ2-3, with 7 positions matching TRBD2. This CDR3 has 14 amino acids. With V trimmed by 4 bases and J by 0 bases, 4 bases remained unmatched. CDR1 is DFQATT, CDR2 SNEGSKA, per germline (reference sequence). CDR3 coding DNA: TGCAGTGCTATTGGCGGGGGAAGCACAGATACGCAGTATTTT. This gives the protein CSAIGGGSTDTQYF.

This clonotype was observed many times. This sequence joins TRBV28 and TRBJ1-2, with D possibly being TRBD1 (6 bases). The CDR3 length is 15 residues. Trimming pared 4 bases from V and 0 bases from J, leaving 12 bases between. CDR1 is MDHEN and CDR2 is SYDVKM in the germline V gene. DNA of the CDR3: TGTGCCAGCAGTTCCAGGGGACTGACTAACTATGGCTACACCTTC. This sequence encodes CASSSRGLTNYGYTF.

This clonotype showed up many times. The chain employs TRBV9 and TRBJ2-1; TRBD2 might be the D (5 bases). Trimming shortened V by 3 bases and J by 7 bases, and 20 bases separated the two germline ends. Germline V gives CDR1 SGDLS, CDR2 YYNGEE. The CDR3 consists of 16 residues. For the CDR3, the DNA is TGTGCCAGCAGCGCCCGATTAAGTAGCGTAGCAAATGAGCAGTTCTTC. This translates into CASSARLSSVANEQFF.

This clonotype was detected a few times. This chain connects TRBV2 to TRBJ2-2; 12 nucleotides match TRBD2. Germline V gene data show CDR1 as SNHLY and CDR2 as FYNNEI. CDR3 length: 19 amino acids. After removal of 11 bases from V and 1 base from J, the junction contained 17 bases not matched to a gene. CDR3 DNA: TGTGCCTGCGGATCCGGGACTAGCGGGTTTATTGAGAACACCGGGGAGCTGTTTTTT. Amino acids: CACGSGTSGFIENTGELFF.

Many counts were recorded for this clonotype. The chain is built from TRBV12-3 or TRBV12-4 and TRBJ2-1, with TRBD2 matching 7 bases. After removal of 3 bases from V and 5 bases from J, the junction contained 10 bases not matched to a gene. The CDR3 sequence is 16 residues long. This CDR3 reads CASSFPSGIKNNEQFF. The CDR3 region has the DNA TGTGCCAGCAGTTTCCCCAGCGGGATAAAAAACAATGAGCAGTTCTTC.

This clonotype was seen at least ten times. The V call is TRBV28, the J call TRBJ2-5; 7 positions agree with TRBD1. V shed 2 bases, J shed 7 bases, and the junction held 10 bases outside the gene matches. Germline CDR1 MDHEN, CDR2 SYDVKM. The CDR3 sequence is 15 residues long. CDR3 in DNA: TGTGCCAGCAGTTTAGGTGACAGGGAGAGTGCGACCCAGTACTTC. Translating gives CASSLGDRESATQYF.

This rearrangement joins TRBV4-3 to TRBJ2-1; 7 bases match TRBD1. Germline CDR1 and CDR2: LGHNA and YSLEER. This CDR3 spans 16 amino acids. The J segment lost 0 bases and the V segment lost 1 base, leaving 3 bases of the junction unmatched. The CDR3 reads CASSQAGTDSYNEQFF. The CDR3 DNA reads TGCGCCAGCAGCCAAGCAGGGACAGACTCCTACAATGAGCAGTTCTTC.

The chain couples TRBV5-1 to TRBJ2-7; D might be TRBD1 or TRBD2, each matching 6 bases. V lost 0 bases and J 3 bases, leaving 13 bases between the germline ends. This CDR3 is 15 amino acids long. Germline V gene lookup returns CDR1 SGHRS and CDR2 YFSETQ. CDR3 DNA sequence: TGCGCCAGCAGCTTGGACGTCGGGGGCTACTACGAGCAGTACTTC. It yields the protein CASSLDVGGYYEQYF.

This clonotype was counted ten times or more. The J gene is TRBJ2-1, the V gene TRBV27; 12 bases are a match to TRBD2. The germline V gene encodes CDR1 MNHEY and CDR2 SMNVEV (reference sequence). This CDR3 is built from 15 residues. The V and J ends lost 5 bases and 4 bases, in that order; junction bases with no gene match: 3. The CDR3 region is CASSQGTSGYNEQFF. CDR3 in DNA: TGTGCCAGCAGTCAAGGGACTAGCGGGTACAATGAGCAGTTCTTC.

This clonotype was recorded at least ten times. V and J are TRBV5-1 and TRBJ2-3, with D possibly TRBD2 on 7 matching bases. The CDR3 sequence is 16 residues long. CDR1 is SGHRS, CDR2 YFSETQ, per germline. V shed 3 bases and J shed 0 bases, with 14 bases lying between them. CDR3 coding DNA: TGCGCCAGCAGCTCCGCGGGGGCCGCCAGCACAGATACGCAGTATTTT. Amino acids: CASSSAGAASTDTQYF. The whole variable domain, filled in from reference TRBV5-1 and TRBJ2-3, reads KAGVTQTPRYLIKTRGQQVTLSCSPISGHRSVSWYQQTPGQGLQFLFEYFSETQRNKGNFPGRFSGRQFSNSRSEMNVSTLELGDSALYLCASSSAGAASTDTQYFGPGTRLTVL.

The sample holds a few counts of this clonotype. Written as DNA, the CDR3 is TGTGCCAGCAGTTCAGGGGCGAGGCTCACAGATACGCAGTATTTT. This translates into CASSSGARLTDTQYF. The chain employs TRBV25-1 and TRBJ2-3, with D possibly being TRBD1 (6 bases). Germline CDR1 is MGHDK and CDR2 is SYGVNS. The ends were cut back, 5 bases at V and 2 bases at J, with 14 bases in the middle. The CDR3 consists of 15 residues.

CDR3 sequence (DNA): TGCGCCAGCAGTGAATCCGGGGCCCAGAAAGCTTTCTTT. This sequence encodes CASSESGAQKAFF. The rearrangement links TRBV10-2 to TRBJ1-1; TRBD1 might be the D (5 bases). Germline V CDR1 and CDR2: WSHSY, SAAADI. The CDR3 has 13 residues. Between the trimmed V and J ends, which lost 3 bases and 9 bases, there was a span of 14 bases.

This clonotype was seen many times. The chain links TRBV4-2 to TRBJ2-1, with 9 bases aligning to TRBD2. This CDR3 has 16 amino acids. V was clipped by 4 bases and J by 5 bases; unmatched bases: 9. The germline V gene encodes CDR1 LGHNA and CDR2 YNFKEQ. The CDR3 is CASSPQSASGDNEQFF. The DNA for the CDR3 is TGTGCCAGCAGCCCTCAAAGTGCTAGCGGGGACAATGAGCAGTTCTTC.

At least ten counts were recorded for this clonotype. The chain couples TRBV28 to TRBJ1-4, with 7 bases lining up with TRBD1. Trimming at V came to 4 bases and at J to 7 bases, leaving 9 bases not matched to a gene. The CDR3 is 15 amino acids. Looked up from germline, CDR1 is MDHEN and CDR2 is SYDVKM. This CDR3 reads CASSSTQGEVEKLFF. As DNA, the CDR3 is TGTGCCAGCAGTTCGACTCAGGGGGAGGTTGAAAAACTGTTTTTT.

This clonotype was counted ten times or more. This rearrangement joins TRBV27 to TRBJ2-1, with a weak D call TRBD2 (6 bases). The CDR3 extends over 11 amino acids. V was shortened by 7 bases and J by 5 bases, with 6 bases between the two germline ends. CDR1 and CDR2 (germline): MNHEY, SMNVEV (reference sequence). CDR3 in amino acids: CASIADNEQFF. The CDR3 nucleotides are TGTGCCAGCATAGCGGACAATGAGCAGTTCTTC.